These T cell receptor beta chains were read from a single sample in a study of breast tumors, draining lymph nodes, adjacent tissues. Each CDR3 protein gets one entry after TCRdb re-called the multiplex PCR reads with MiXCR. The sample carries some 10,000 distinct CDR3 sequences, 50% to 60% recorded once. The sample taken for sequencing was breast tumor tissue. The origin of the receptors is a female donor with breast cancer. Some clones in this sample may be carry-over from other donors' samples. Both conserved end residues are part of each CDR3. Each record gives: D gene, V gene, J gene, clone size, CDR3 DNA, CDR3 protein. A D gene is named only where the DNA matches it firmly. Clone sizes are given selectively: once, few, many, or a class where the clone is expanded.

D gene: -; V gene: TRBV28; J gene: TRBJ2-7; clone size: once; CDR3 DNA: TGTGCCAGCAGAAAGACGAGCCCGAGCTCCTACGAGCAGTACTTC; CDR3 protein: CASRKTSPSSYEQYF
D gene: -; V gene: TRBV20-1; J gene: TRBJ2-3; clone size: -; CDR3 DNA: TGCAGTGCTAGAGCTGTGGGCGTAGATACGCAGTATTTT; CDR3 protein: CSARAVGVDTQYF
D gene: -; V gene: TRBV20-1; J gene: TRBJ1-6; clone size: few; CDR3 DNA: TGCAGTGCGGCAGGGGTTTTCCCCCTCCACTTT; CDR3 protein: CSAAGVFPLHF
D gene: -; V gene: TRBV6-1; J gene: TRBJ1-4; clone size: -; CDR3 DNA: TGTGCCAGCAGTGACCCTCTCCGCTCAGAAAAGCCGTTTTTT; CDR3 protein: CASSDPLRSEKPFF
D gene: -; V gene: TRBV2; J gene: TRBJ2-2; clone size: -; CDR3 DNA: TGTGCCAGCAGCTCCTGGACGGAACGACCTACCGGGGAGCTGTTTTTT; CDR3 protein: CASSSWTERPTGELFF
D gene: -; V gene: TRBV5-5; J gene: TRBJ2-7; clone size: -; CDR3 DNA: TGTGCCAGCAGCTTGTGGTCTACCTACGAGCAGTACTTC; CDR3 protein: CASSLWSTYEQYF
D gene: -; V gene: TRBV6-2/TRBV6-3; J gene: TRBJ2-5; clone size: many; CDR3 DNA: TGTGCCAGCAGTGTCGGGGGGCGAGAGACCCAGTACTTC; CDR3 protein: CASSVGGRETQYF
D gene: -; V gene: TRBV6-4; J gene: TRBJ1-3; clone size: medium-sized; CDR3 DNA: TGTGCCAGCACTGGGACTTCTTCCTCTGGAAACACCATATATTTT; CDR3 protein: CASTGTSSSGNTIYF
D gene: -; V gene: TRBV5-1; J gene: TRBJ1-2; clone size: medium-sized; CDR3 DNA: TGCGCCAGCAGCTTGGAACAGGCTGTGGGCTACACCTTC; CDR3 protein: CASSLEQAVGYTF
D gene: TRBD2; V gene: TRBV20-1; J gene: TRBJ2-3; clone size: few; CDR3 DNA: TGCAGTGCTAGAGGGGCTAGCGGGAGGGCGGATACGCAGTATTTT; CDR3 protein: CSARGASGRADTQYF
D gene: TRBD2; V gene: TRBV20-1; J gene: TRBJ2-1; clone size: few; CDR3 DNA: TGCAGTGCTAGAGGCAATAGCGGGAGGAGCGATGAGCAGTTCTTC; CDR3 protein: CSARGNSGRSDEQFF
D gene: -; V gene: TRBV20-1; J gene: TRBJ2-1; clone size: -; CDR3 DNA: TGCAGTGCTAGCTTAGCCGGAGGAACTTTCAATGAGCAGTTCTTC; CDR3 protein: CSASLAGGTFNEQFF
D gene: TRBD2; V gene: TRBV7-6; J gene: TRBJ2-3; clone size: -; CDR3 DNA: TGTGCCAGCAGCTCACGACTAGCGGGAGGCACAGATACGCAGTATTTT; CDR3 protein: CASSSRLAGGTDTQYF
D gene: -; V gene: TRBV20-1; J gene: TRBJ1-2; clone size: -; CDR3 DNA: TGCAGTGCTAGAGATCAGGGTGGGGGCTATGGCTACACCTTC; CDR3 protein: CSARDQGGGYGYTF
D gene: -; V gene: TRBV7-9; J gene: TRBJ2-1; clone size: -; CDR3 DNA: TGTGCCAGCAGCCTATGGAGGGATGAGCAGTTCTTC; CDR3 protein: CASSLWRDEQFF
D gene: -; V gene: TRBV11-2; J gene: TRBJ2-2; clone size: -; CDR3 DNA: TGTGCCAGCAGCTCCCCCCGAGGAGGCGGAGCAAACACCGGGGAGCTGTTTTTT; CDR3 protein: CASSSPRGGGANTGELFF
D gene: -; V gene: TRBV19; J gene: TRBJ1-6; clone size: few; CDR3 DNA: TGTGCCTCCGTAAGCGGGGGGACTGGTAATTCACCCCTCCACTTT; CDR3 protein: CASVSGGTGNSPLHF
D gene: -; V gene: TRBV4-1; J gene: TRBJ1-4; clone size: few; CDR3 DNA: TGCGCCAGCAGCCTCGGGACGGGGGATGAAAAACTGTTTTTT; CDR3 protein: CASSLGTGDEKLFF
D gene: TRBD1; V gene: TRBV12-3/TRBV12-4; J gene: TRBJ2-1; clone size: -; CDR3 DNA: TGTGCCAGCAGCAGCGGGACAGGGTCCTACAATGAGCAGTTCTTC; CDR3 protein: CASSSGTGSYNEQFF